The 4 T cell receptor beta chains in this list originate from one sample, sequenced in a study of T cells in Graves' hyperthyroidism and ophthalmopathy. The TCR beta CDR3 regions underwent amplification using RNA transcripts as the source. A first-round RT-PCR of the TCR CDR3 used the HTBI primer set. In TCRdb, the multiplex PCR reads were re-called with MiXCR into one record per CDR3 protein. Of about 400,000 distinct CDR3 sequences listed, 15% are singletons. Material for sequencing was blood. The receptors shown here come from a woman between 25 and 40 years old with Graves' hyperthyroidism.

The chain employs TRBV20-1 and TRBJ1-1, with a possible D match to TRBD1 (5 bases). Deletions cut 0 bases from V and 6 bases from J, with 11 bases between. Looked up from germline, CDR1 is DFQATT and CDR2 is SNEGSKA (reference sequence). CDR3 length: 13 residues. In nucleotides, the CDR3 is TGCAGTGCTAGAGATCAGGGCGGCCCTGAAGCTTTCTTT. This sequence encodes CSARDQGGPEAFF.

Many counts were recorded for this clonotype. The DNA for the CDR3 is TGTGCCACCCGATCGACAGATAACACTGAAGCTTTCTTT. It is translated as CATRSTDNTEAFF. V is TRBV24-1 and J is TRBJ1-1, with D possibly TRBD1 on 5 matching bases. The CDR3 length is 13 residues. Deletions cut 9 bases from V and 2 bases from J, with 12 bases between. Germline CDR1 and CDR2: KGHDR and SFDVKD.

This clonotype was detected ten times or more. CDR3 sequence (DNA): TGTGCCAGCAGCCACGGACTAGCGGGAGGAGGCGATACGCAGTATTTT. Protein sequence: CASSHGLAGGGDTQYF. J is TRBJ2-3 and V is TRBV12-3 or TRBV12-4, with 14 nucleotides matching TRBD2. This CDR3 is built from 16 residues. Losses at the gene ends were 6 bases for V and 6 bases for J; bases not matched to a gene: 8.

This clonotype appeared a few times. The chain has TRBV7-3 and TRBJ2-1, with D possibly being TRBD1 (6 bases). Per germline, CDR1 SGHTA and CDR2 FQGTGA. CDR3 length equals 20 residues. Trimming left V 8 bases short and J 4 bases short, with 33 bases between. The CDR3 is CASSPTGAPQGPWVYNEQFF. The CDR3 DNA follows: TGTGCCAGCTCACCCACCGGGGCTCCACAGGGACCCTGGGTGTACAATGAGCAGTTCTTC.